A selection of T cell receptor beta chains follows, all from one sample in a study of cytomegalovirus exposure and HLA in healthy donors. Profiled with immunoSEQ multiplex PCR; TCRdb holds only in-frame clones, not every one. The sample contains 60,000 to 80,000 clones, over 50% of which appear only once. The material sequenced was PBMCs. Every receptor here comes from a man between 25 and 39 years old in good health and CMV-seronegative. Each CDR3 is given with its conserved first and last residue. The order of the fields is J gene, V gene, CDR3 protein.

TRBJ1-2,TRBV7-8,CASSSQGTYGYTF
TRBJ1-2,TRBV30,CAWSDGTGGNYGYTF
TRBJ2-1,TRBV7-9,CASSQASGSYNEQFF
TRBJ2-5,TRBV2,CASSEPGQYF
TRBJ2-1,TRBV13,CASSSAGRGGPRNEQFF
TRBJ1-5,TRBV2,CASSPRQTNQPQHF
TRBJ2-3,TRBV9,CASSPSGGSRDTQYF
TRBJ2-2,TRBV5-1,CASSWDNQNTGELFF
TRBJ2-3,TRBV5-4,CASSLSSDTQYF
TRBJ1-6,TRBV18,CASSRVEGMGNSPLHF
TRBJ2-3,TRBV7-8,CASRPLGLASDTQYF
TRBJ2-3,TRBV27,CASSFAGSTDTQYF
TRBJ1-4,TRBV29-1,CSVGDRASATNEKLFF
TRBJ2-7,TRBV5-1,CASSSDSEQYF
TRBJ2-1,TRBV6-5,CASSYSRPDNEQFF
TRBJ1-1,TRBV15,CATSRNPRDSYTEAFF
TRBJ2-2,TRBV27,CASSLSGGGLTGELFF
TRBJ2-7,TRBV4-1,CASSQDAAGGTRGEQYF
TRBJ1-1,TRBV6-5,CASSYSGGTEAFF
TRBJ2-3,TRBV5-4,CASSLANTDTQYF
TRBJ2-7,TRBV18,CASSKGGFHEQYF
TRBJ2-7,TRBV2,CASSDDREVTEQYF
TRBJ2-3,TRBV7-2,CASSPILAGGTDTQYF
TRBJ1-2,TRBV7-9,CASSLAMDSYGYTF
TRBJ2-7,TRBV5-6,CASSFRPLGADGEQYF
TRBJ2-1,TRBV5-1,CASRLPGDGNEQFF
TRBJ2-1,TRBV7-9,CASSPGASGGAWEQFF
TRBJ2-7,TRBV6-6,CASSPGTRWYEQYF
TRBJ1-1,TRBV4-2,CASSHPDDRVKNTEAFF
TRBJ1-2,TRBV9,CASTSGQGAFYGYTF
TRBJ1-6,TRBV5-4,CASSTPEGPNSPLHF
TRBJ2-2,TRBV2,CASRGTGGPSGLAGNTGELFF
TRBJ2-3,TRBV6-5,CASSYSRASDTQYF
TRBJ1-5,TRBV6-5,CASSSTGSSQPQHF
TRBJ2-7,TRBV6-5,CASSYEGGRQGYEQYF
TRBJ1-1,TRBV9,CASSARTGDPQGAFF
TRBJ2-2,TRBV29-1,CSVEGSSGTNTGELFF
TRBJ2-4,TRBV29-1,CSVGDRKNIQYF
TRBJ2-2,TRBV25-1,CATKGAANTGELFF
TRBJ2-7,TRBV4-2,CASSQEGLASYEQYF
TRBJ2-5,TRBV7-7,CASSQPQQAQYF
TRBJ2-2,TRBV16,CASSPRLAVNTGELFF
TRBJ2-2,TRBV29-1,CSVDRANTGELFF
TRBJ1-5,TRBV7-6,CASSLRGSNQPQHF
TRBJ2-3,TRBV10-3,CAIRASGGTDTQYF
TRBJ2-7,TRBV19,CASSIASGAEQYF
TRBJ2-3,TRBV4-1,CASSQGTSGSTQYF
TRBJ1-5,TRBV5-1,CASSPGDSQPQHF
TRBJ1-1,TRBV6-6,CASQPGQGISTEAFF
TRBJ1-3,TRBV5-6,CASSLRGANTIYF
TRBJ2-4,TRBV15,CATSRETLLGANSKNIQYF
TRBJ2-2,TRBV6-6,CASSYSDRNPTGELFF
TRBJ2-1,TRBV7-6,CASGKRTGVDEQFF
TRBJ2-1,TRBV7-8,CASSLTSGVYNEQFF
TRBJ1-5,TRBV6-5,CASRRDSSNQPQHF
TRBJ1-4,TRBV6-6,CASSSPDRGSEKLFF
TRBJ2-3,TRBV27,CASSWTVSTDTQYF
TRBJ2-1,TRBV7-2,CASSTLAGGVFF
TRBJ1-1,TRBV14,CASSQGLWGRTTEAFF